The 22 T cell receptor beta chains below come from one sample, sequenced in a study of control samples from healthy donors and cancer patients. Assay used: immunoSEQ multiplex PCR; TCRdb lists only in-frame clones, some missing. The sample lists 100,000 to 150,000 clones; roughly 91% were seen once. Sequenced input: PBMCs. These TCRs come from a man aged 45-65 years with head and neck cancer.

The J gene is TRBJ2-1, the V gene TRBV19; D may be TRBD2 (6 bases). The V gene lost 5 bases and the J gene lost 9 bases, with 11 bases spanning the gap. This CDR3 comprises 12 residues. CDR1 is LNHDA, CDR2 SQIVND, per germline (reference sequence). CDR3 DNA: TGTGCCAGTAGTGAGGGACTGGGTGAGCAGTTCTTC. Its protein product is CASSEGLGEQFF.

Written as DNA, the CDR3 is TGTGCCAGCAGCCTCGGCGGTGGAGGAGTCTACGAGCAGTACTTC. Its protein is CASSLGGGGVYEQYF. This chain links TRBV7-2 with TRBJ2-7, with a weak D call TRBD2 (5 bases). The germline V and J ends were trimmed by 5 bases and 3 bases, with 17 bases remaining between them. This CDR3 is built from 15 residues. Germline-derived CDR1 and CDR2 are SGHTA and FQGNSA.

V gene TRBV6-1 combines with J gene TRBJ2-3; 8 bases are shared with TRBD2. CDR1 and CDR2 from the germline V gene are MNHNS and SASEGT. V was clipped by 3 bases and J by 2 bases; unmatched bases: 7. CDR3 size: 16 residues. The CDR3 bases are TGTGCCAGCAGTGAGTTTTCAGCGGGGGACACAGATACGCAGTATTTT. This gives the protein CASSEFSAGDTDTQYF.

The chain couples TRBV4-1 to TRBJ2-1; a weak D match, TRBD2 (5 bases). CDR1 and CDR2 (germline): MGHRA, YSYEKL. The CDR3 is 16 residues long. Trimming removed 1 base from V and 1 base from J, with 11 bases in between. In DNA form, the CDR3 reads TGCGCCAGCAGCCAAGCGGGGAATCCTTCCTACAATGAGCAGTTCTTC. It is translated as CASSQAGNPSYNEQFF.

Only one count was recorded for this clone. V usage is TRBV19 and J usage is TRBJ2-2; 7 bases match TRBD1. The CDR3 is 11 residues long. CDR1 and CDR2 from the germline V gene are LNHDA and SQIVND (reference sequence). J gave up 6 bases and V 10 bases, and 2 bases lay outside the gene matches. CDR3 coding DNA: TGTGCCATAGGGGGCCCCGGGGAGCTGTTTTTT. Translating it yields CAIGGPGELFF.

V gene TRBV30 combines with J gene TRBJ2-1; D might be TRBD1 (5 bases). Germline-derived CDR1 and CDR2 are GTSNPN and SVGIG (reference sequence). Trimming left V 1 base short and J 4 bases short, with 8 bases between. The CDR3 contains 13 residues. CDR3 protein: CAWSGQRYNEQFF. The CDR3 nucleotides are TGTGCCTGGAGTGGACAGAGATACAATGAGCAGTTCTTC.

The DNA for the CDR3 is TGTGCCAGCAGCGTAGGGGCAGGGGCCTCCTACGAGCAGTACTTC. It yields the protein CASSVGAGASYEQYF. The rearrangement joins TRBV9 to TRBJ2-7; a weak D match, TRBD1 (6 bases). The CDR3 loop spans 15 amino acids. CDR1 is SGDLS, CDR2 YYNGEE, per germline. Trimming removed 0 bases at V and 0 bases at J, with 10 bases between.

This clone occurred many times. The CDR3 DNA follows: TGTGCCAGTAGGGGTGGACGGACTTCCCTCCACTTT. Amino acids: CASRGGRTSLHF. V is TRBV19 and J is TRBJ1-6; D remains unclear. The CDR3 contains 12 residues. Trimming took off 6 bases at V and 14 bases at J, with 14 bases between the two ends. CDR1 and CDR2 (germline): LNHDA, SQIVND (reference sequence).

This chain links TRBV5-4 with TRBJ2-5, with 8 bases aligning to TRBD2. This CDR3 spans 13 amino acids. V was clipped by 3 bases and J by 6 bases; unmatched bases: 4. Germline V CDR1 and CDR2: SGHNT, YYREEE (reference sequence). DNA for the CDR3: TGTGCCAGCAGCTCGGGGGGGGGCAAGACCCAGTACTTC. The encoded protein is CASSSGGGKTQYF.

Only one count was recorded for this clone. The rearrangement joins TRBV6-5 to TRBJ1-2; 8 nucleotides line up with TRBD1. Trimming removed 1 base from V and 6 bases from J; junction bases left unmatched: 10. The V gene's germline CDR1 is MNHEY and CDR2 SVGAGI. There are 16 residues in the CDR3. The CDR3 here is CASSYLGQGIVDGYTF. The DNA for the CDR3 is TGTGCCAGCAGTTACTTAGGACAGGGCATTGTGGATGGCTACACCTTC.

The chain couples TRBV6-5 to TRBJ1-6; D gene uncertain. The CDR3 extends over 10 amino acids. Germline CDR1 is MNHEY and CDR2 is SVGAGI. CDR3 residues: CAAGRAPLHF. CDR3 DNA: TGTGCGGCAGGCAGAGCACCCCTCCACTTT.

The chain uses TRBV3-1 (or the pseudogene TRBV3-2) and TRBJ2-2, with a possible D match to TRBD1 (6 bases). The ends were cut back, 4 bases at V and 5 bases at J, with 14 bases in the middle. The CDR3 has 15 residues. CDR1 and CDR2 (germline): LGHDT, YNNKEL (reference sequence). The CDR3 protein is CASSRSGTKTGELFF. The CDR3, as DNA: TGTGCCAGCAGCCGCTCCGGGACAAAAACCGGGGAGCTGTTTTTT.

The sample holds one count of this clone. V usage is TRBV5-1 and J usage is TRBJ1-2; TRBD1 agrees at 8 bases. CDR1 and CDR2 from the germline V gene are SGHRS and YFSETQ. This CDR3 is 14 amino acids long. Losses at the gene ends were 0 bases for V and 7 bases for J; bases not matched to a gene: 5. The CDR3 is CASSLGTGYGGYTF. The CDR3 bases are TGCGCCAGCAGCTTGGGGACAGGGTATGGTGGCTACACCTTC.

The chain has TRBV5-6 and TRBJ2-1, with TRBD1 matching over 11 bases. V lost 5 bases, J lost 3 bases, and 4 bases stayed unmatched. Per the germline V gene, CDR1 is SGHDT and CDR2 is YYEEEE. This CDR3 comprises 15 residues. CDR3: CASSPGTGGYNEQFF. The CDR3 DNA sequence: TGTGCCAGCAGTCCCGGGACAGGGGGCTACAATGAGCAGTTCTTC.

This clone has only a few counts. The J gene is TRBJ2-1, the V gene TRBV18; no firm D call. This CDR3 is built from 13 residues. The germline V gene has CDR1 KGHSH and CDR2 LQKENI. The ends were cut back, 3 bases at V and 7 bases at J, with 10 bases in the middle. The DNA of the CDR3 is TGTGCCAGCTCACCCCCCCGTAGGAATGAGCAGTTCTTC. It yields the protein CASSPPRRNEQFF.

V is TRBV4-2 and J is TRBJ2-1; D may be TRBD1 or TRBD2 (6 bases each). V lost 0 bases, J lost 8 bases, and 14 bases lay in between. The CDR3 runs 15 residues. The V gene's germline CDR1 is LGHNA and CDR2 YNFKEQ. The CDR3 is CASSQDIGGRYEQFF. CDR3 nucleotides: TGTGCCAGCAGCCAAGATATAGGGGGGCGTTATGAGCAGTTCTTC.

The rearrangement links TRBV5-4 to TRBJ2-1; 9 positions agree with TRBD2. The junction had 4 bases not matched to a gene; V was cut back by 2 bases and J by 4 bases. This CDR3 contains 15 residues. The germline V gene encodes CDR1 SGHNT and CDR2 YYREEE (reference sequence). The CDR3 reads CASSFGLAGYNEQFF. CDR3 in DNA: TGTGCCAGCAGCTTCGGGCTAGCGGGGTACAATGAGCAGTTCTTC.

This rearrangement joins TRBV30 to TRBJ1-4, with D unclear. The germline CDR1 and CDR2 sequences are GTSNPN and SVGIG (reference sequence). The V gene lost 5 bases and the J gene lost 4 bases, with 8 bases spanning the gap. The CDR3 loop spans 12 amino acids. The CDR3 nucleotides read TGTGCCTGGTCGTGGGTTAATGAAAAACTGTTTTTT. Translation gives CAWSWVNEKLFF.

Only one count was recorded for this clone. CDR3 nucleotide sequence: TGTGCCAGCAGTTACAGGGCTAACATGTACGGGGAGACCCAGTACTTC. This codes for CASSYRANMYGETQYF. The rearrangement uses TRBV6-5 and TRBJ2-5; no clear D gene. The V gene's germline CDR1 is MNHEY and CDR2 SVGAGI. V was clipped by 2 bases and J by 5 bases, with 18 bases between them. The CDR3 sequence is 16 residues long.

This sequence joins TRBV18 and TRBJ2-3; TRBD1 aligns across 7 bases. CDR3 size: 15 residues. The V and J ends lost 2 bases and 0 bases, in that order; junction bases with no gene match: 2. The germline gives CDR1 KGHSH, CDR2 LQKENI. CDR3 DNA sequence: TGTGCCAGCTCACCATCGGACAGGAGCACAGATACGCAGTATTTT. Translation gives CASSPSDRSTDTQYF.

The chain couples TRBV12-3 or TRBV12-4 to TRBJ1-1; perhaps TRBD1 as D (6 bases). The CDR3 sequence is 13 residues long. V was clipped by 2 bases and J by 10 bases, with 14 bases between them. CDR3 DNA sequence: TGTGCCAGCAGTTTATTGGGGGCAGGTGCAGCTTTCTTT. It encodes CASSLLGAGAAFF.

J is TRBJ1-2 and V is TRBV12-3 or TRBV12-4, with a possible D match to TRBD1 (6 bases). V was shortened by 5 bases and J by 4 bases, with 11 bases between the two germline ends. This CDR3 is built from 13 residues. The CDR3 coding sequence is TGTGCCAGCAGTCTGACAGGACTCTATGGCTACACCTTC. Translated, it gives CASSLTGLYGYTF.